This TCR beta chain derives from a study of T cells in Graves' hyperthyroidism and ophthalmopathy. Study-wide results and caveats: Most clonotypes expanded in the thyroid (above 0.001) were also present in blood.

Absence of ophthalmopathy progression within 18 months defined stable Graves' hyperthyroidism. Patients were excluded for uncontrolled infection, other autoimmune disease, pregnancy or lactation. This clonotype was counted many times. The antigen remains unidentified. TCR beta CDR3 regions were amplified from RNA transcripts. TCR CDR3 regions were first amplified by RT-PCR with HTBI primers. TCRdb re-analysed the multiplex PCR reads in MiXCR, keeping a single row per CDR3 protein. Of fewer than 750,000 distinct CDR3 sequences in the sample, under 60% were seen once. Germline V gene lookup returns CDR1 SEHNR and CDR2 FQNEAQ (reference sequence). V dropped 2 bases and J dropped 0 bases, with 20 bases sitting between them. The CDR3 loop spans 19 amino acids.

Input material: peripheral blood or thyroid tissue (not recorded which). The rearrangement links TRBV7-9 to TRBJ1-3; no firm D call. The clonotype originates from a woman younger than 30 with Graves' hyperthyroidism. In DNA, the CDR3 is TGTGCCAGCAGCTTACCCACCGCGGTTAGGACCCCCTCTGGAAACACCATATATTTT. It is translated as CASSLPTAVRTPSGNTIYF.